A few counts support the clone carrying this T cell receptor beta chain. Antigen: not known. Addition of a universal primer site occurred through template switching, and cDNA carried unique molecular identifiers. A single record per CDR3 protein comes from TCRdb applying MiXCR to the 5' RACE reads. The sample lists about 900,000 distinct CDR3 sequences, 10% to 15% occurring once. This sample stems from a study of identical twins. In every case, the donor was a healthy Caucasian. The length of the CDR3 is 12 residues. Germline CDR1 reads SEHNR; CDR2 reads FQNEAQ (reference sequence). Trimming pared 5 bases from V and 2 bases from J, leaving 7 bases between. Study outcomes and limitations: Excess low generation probability was seen in twin-shared out-of-frame alpha sequences. Sequences that were beta out-of-frame showed weaker excess twin sharing.

These data also formed part of another study, on yellow fever vaccine responses in identical twins.

V usage is TRBV7-9 and J usage is TRBJ2-7, with D uncertain. The source material was PBMCs. This clonotype originated in a woman under 30 in good health. CDR3 bases: TGTGCCAGCAGCCTTTGGACCTACGAGCAGTACTTC. This gives the protein CASSLWTYEQYF.